These 20 T cell receptor beta chains originate from one sample sequenced in a study of long-term antiretroviral therapy in people with HIV. immunoSEQ v3.0 was run at survey level. Libraries were prepared by immunoSEQ multiplex PCR; TCRdb keeps only in-frame clonotypes and omits some of them. The profile shows under 9,000 clones, 82% of them singletons. Here the sequenced sample was unsorted PBMCs, taken 0.1 years after starting antiretroviral therapy. All receptors derive from a man in his forties or fifties with HIV.

The V gene is TRBV28, the J gene TRBJ1-5; D gene unclear. Germline V gene sequence: CDR1 MDHEN, CDR2 SYDVKM. Trimming took 3 bases from V and 3 from J, leaving 9 bases between them. The CDR3 runs 14 residues. Here the CDR3 reads CASSLRQINQPQHF. In DNA form, the CDR3 reads TGTGCCAGCAGTTTGCGTCAGATCAATCAGCCCCAGCATTTT.

The rearrangement uses TRBV14 and TRBJ2-3, with D hard to call. The CDR3 spans 14 residues. V lost 1 base, J lost 1 base, and 6 bases lay in between. Germline CDR1 and CDR2: SGHDN and FVKESK. The CDR3 protein is CASSQGVRTDTQYF. The CDR3 DNA is TGTGCCAGCAGCCAAGGGGTCCGCACAGATACGCAGTATTTT.

The chain couples TRBV13 to TRBJ2-7; 8 bases fit TRBD1. J lost 3 bases, V lost 3 bases, and 13 bases had no gene match. The CDR3 covers 17 residues. Germline V lookup: CDR1 PRHDT, CDR2 FYEKMQ (reference sequence). The CDR3 nucleotides are TGTGCCAGCAGCTTCGGGACAGGTTCCTCGGTTCTCTACGAGCAGTACTTC. Its protein product is CASSFGTGSSVLYEQYF.

The rearrangement joins TRBV27 to TRBJ1-2, with 9 bases that match TRBD1. CDR1 is MNHEY, CDR2 SMNVEV, per germline (reference sequence). This CDR3 region has 13 residues. Trimming at V came to 4 bases and at J to 7 bases, leaving 4 bases not matched to a gene. CDR3 in DNA: TGTGCCAGCAGTTGGGGGACAGGGTCTGGCTACACCTTC. It specifies CASSWGTGSGYTF.

The rearrangement joins TRBV15 to TRBJ2-1; TRBD2 aligns across 8 bases. CDR1 LNHNV and CDR2 YYDKDF come from the germline V gene (reference sequence). CDR3 length: 17 residues. J gave up 5 bases and V 0 bases, and 9 bases lay outside the gene matches. In DNA, the CDR3 is TGTGCCACCAGCAGAGACGAAACTAGCGGAAGGGACAATGAGCAGTTCTTC. It codes for CATSRDETSGRDNEQFF.

The V and J genes are TRBV2 and TRBJ2-7; possibly TRBD1 for D (6 bases). Trimming took 6 bases from V and 6 from J, leaving 12 bases between them. The CDR3 length is 12 residues. CDR1 SNHLY and CDR2 FYNNEI come from the germline V gene. The CDR3 loop reads CASSPTGTEQYF. Written as DNA, the CDR3 is TGTGCCAGCAGCCCTACAGGGACCGAGCAGTACTTC.

CDR3 nucleotides: TGTGCCAGCAGTTCCGGGGGCCGCTCTGGAAACACCATATATTTT. This translates into CASSSGGRSGNTIYF. The chain is built from TRBV6-5 and TRBJ1-3, with a tentative D call TRBD1 (6 bases). Germline V CDR1 and CDR2: MNHEY, SVGAGI. CDR3 length: 15 amino acids. Deletions cut 4 bases from V and 0 bases from J, with 10 bases between.

The chain couples TRBV28 to TRBJ1-5; D is perhaps TRBD1 (5 bases). Germline CDR1 and CDR2: MDHEN and SYDVKM. Deletions cut 3 bases from V and 5 bases from J, with 11 bases between. The CDR3 contains 14 residues. CDR3 DNA sequence: TGTGCCAGCAGTTTGGCGGGGGTGGATCAGCCCCAGCATTTT. Amino acids: CASSLAGVDQPQHF.

The gene calls are TRBV6-1 and TRBJ1-3; D unclear. V lost 4 bases and J lost 0, with 10 bases in between. From germline, CDR1 is MNHNS and CDR2 SASEGT. The CDR3 is 15 amino acids. The CDR3 reads CASSVGLSSGNTIYF. The CDR3 nucleotides read TGTGCCAGCAGTGTTGGACTATCCTCTGGAAACACCATATATTTT.

The chain couples TRBV19 to TRBJ2-1; D perhaps matches TRBD2 (6 bases). Trimming took 1 base from V and 5 from J, leaving 6 bases between them. Germline V gene data show CDR1 as LNHDA and CDR2 as SQIVND (reference sequence). CDR3 size: 13 residues. CDR3 sequence (DNA): TGTGCCAGTAGTATAGGGGGGGACAATGAGCAGTTCTTC. Translating it yields CASSIGGDNEQFF.

This chain links TRBV5-5 with TRBJ1-1, with 8 bases lining up with TRBD1. Germline CDR1 and CDR2: SGHKS and YYEKEE (reference sequence). J gave up 6 bases and V 0 bases, and 4 bases lay outside the gene matches. CDR3 size: 14 residues. CDR3 amino acids: CASSLGQGYAEAFF. The CDR3, as DNA: TGTGCCAGCAGCTTGGGACAGGGGTACGCTGAAGCTTTCTTT. Together with reference TRBV5-5 and TRBJ1-1, the CDR3 gives the full variable domain: DAGVTQSPTHLIKTRGQQVTLRCSPISGHKSVSWYQQVLGQGPQFIFQYYEKEERGRGNFPDRFSARQFPNYSSELNVNALLLGDSALYLCASSLGQGYAEAFFGQGTRLTVV.

This clone was picked up a small number of times. V is TRBV2 and J is TRBJ1-3, with D unclear. V dropped 4 bases and J dropped 4 bases, with 8 bases sitting between them. Germline V gene lookup returns CDR1 SNHLY and CDR2 FYNNEI. This CDR3 spans 13 amino acids. CDR3: CASSGQAGNTIYF. In nucleotides, the CDR3 is TGTGCCAGCAGTGGCCAGGCGGGAAACACCATATATTTT.

The chain employs TRBV7-7 and TRBJ1-2, with TRBD1 matching over 9 bases. Germline trimming cut 4 bases from V and 7 bases from J; bases unmatched to any gene: 22. The CDR3 totals 19 residues. The germline gives CDR1 SSHAT, CDR2 FNYEAQ (reference sequence). The CDR3 spells CASSSKGMVLGTGWRGYTF. CDR3 in DNA: TGTGCCAGCAGCTCAAAAGGGATGGTCTTGGGGACAGGGTGGCGTGGCTACACCTTC.

A single count supports this clone. The V gene is TRBV10-1, the J gene TRBJ2-7; 8 bases match TRBD1. CDR1 is WNHNN and CDR2 is SYGVQD in the germline V gene (reference sequence). The V and J ends lost 3 bases and 1 base, in that order; junction bases with no gene match: 5. The CDR3 spans 15 residues. This CDR3 is CASSDFRQGSYEQYF. As DNA, the CDR3 is TGCGCCAGCAGTGATTTCAGACAGGGGTCCTACGAGCAGTACTTC.

This rearrangement joins TRBV28 to TRBJ1-2; D may be TRBD1 (6 bases). V was shortened by 2 bases and J by 4 bases, with 11 bases between the two germline ends. CDR1 MDHEN and CDR2 SYDVKM come from the germline V gene. The CDR3 spans 14 residues. CDR3 sequence (DNA): TGTGCCAGCAGTTTAACGGACAGCTTCTATGGCTACACCTTC. As protein: CASSLTDSFYGYTF.

The chain is built from TRBV6-1 and TRBJ2-7; D may be TRBD1 (5 bases). Deletions cut 8 bases from V and 5 bases from J, with 22 bases between. Looked up from germline, CDR1 is MNHNS and CDR2 is SASEGT. This CDR3 is built from 15 residues. The CDR3 region has the DNA TGTGCCAGCTTCGCAGGGAAGATAGTGGGCCACGAGCAGTACTTC. It is translated as CASFAGKIVGHEQYF.

The V and J genes are TRBV5-6 and TRBJ1-2; no firm D call. The CDR3 extends over 15 amino acids. CDR1 SGHDT and CDR2 YYEEEE come from the germline V gene. The V gene lost 5 bases and the J gene lost 2 bases, with 16 bases spanning the gap. As DNA, the CDR3 is TGTGCCAGCAGGGACCAAGACACCTTAAACTATGGCTACACCTTC. Translated, it gives CASRDQDTLNYGYTF.

The chain links TRBV6-5 to TRBJ1-2, with a tentative D call TRBD1 (5 bases). Trimming took off 6 bases at V and 3 bases at J, with 14 bases between the two ends. The CDR3 totals 14 residues. Germline CDR1 and CDR2: MNHEY and SVGAGI. The CDR3 DNA follows: TGTGCCAGCAGCCCCTTCGGGGGAGACTATGGCTACACCTTC. This encodes CASSPFGGDYGYTF.

The chain couples TRBV5-6 to TRBJ2-7; TRBD1 matches 9 bases. CDR1 is SGHDT, CDR2 YYEEEE, per germline. Losses at the gene ends were 5 bases for V and 4 bases for J; bases not matched to a gene: 4. The CDR3 extends over 13 amino acids. In DNA form, the CDR3 reads TGTGCCAGCAGGCAACAGGGGGCATACGAGCAGTACTTC. Amino acid sequence: CASRQQGAYEQYF.

The rearrangement links TRBV25-1 to TRBJ2-4; D remains unclear. V was trimmed by 2 bases and J by 1 base, leaving 3 bases between them. Germline V gives CDR1 MGHDK, CDR2 SYGVNS. This CDR3 comprises 13 residues. The CDR3 DNA reads as TGTGCCAGCAGTGAAGGGGCCAAAAACATTCAGTACTTC. Its translation: CASSEGAKNIQYF.